This entry concerns a single T cell receptor beta chain. Its antigen is unidentified. Sequencing used immunoSEQ multiplex PCR; TCRdb keeps in-frame clones, though not all of them. The data hold roughly 41,000 clones, with 65% to 80% observed a single time. These data come from a study of vaccination effects on CD4 cells after COVID-19. Across the study: Median timing of post-vaccine samples was 72 days after the second dose.

Ahead of sequencing, the ViraFEST assay grew antigen-specific CD4+ T cells using viral peptide pools. Cultured cells yielded isolated CD4+ T cells after nine to ten days. Either the mRNA-1273 or the BNT162b2 vaccine was given to participants as two doses. This CDR3 is built from 15 residues. V lost 0 bases to trimming and J lost 7 bases; unmatched junction nucleotides: 5. From germline, CDR1 is SGHRS and CDR2 YFSETQ. The gene calls are TRBV5-1 and TRBJ1-4; 8 nucleotides match TRBD1. This receptor was identified in a human donor who received a COVID-19 vaccine. Sample: CD4+ T cells from PBMCs cultured with HCoV-OC43 spike peptides, taken after COVID-19 vaccination. The subset is: HCoV-OC43 spike overlapping peptide pool stimulation. The CDR3 DNA reads TGCGCCAGCAGCTTGGAGCCGACAGGGGTTGAAAAACTGTTTTTT. Protein product: CASSLEPTGVEKLFF.